The 32 T cell receptor beta chains presented below share a single source sample, sequenced in a study of patients and donors after allogeneic stem cell transplantation. Using its own MiXCR run on the RT-PCR reads, TCRdb lists one record per CDR3 protein. Here the sample spans 150,000 or so distinct CDR3 sequences, about 24% being singletons. The specimen was blood, either unsorted or a sorted T cell fraction (not recorded which). The receptors come from a human donor who was either an allogeneic HSCT recipient or a stem cell or donor lymphocyte infusion donor (not recorded which). It is not recorded whose cells these are; they may come from a transplant donor.

This clonotype was recorded a few times. The chain combines TRBV4-3 with TRBJ1-5, with D possibly being TRBD1 (5 bases). Trimming removed 1 base at V and 5 bases at J, with 6 bases between. This CDR3 contains 13 residues. Per germline, CDR1 LGHNA and CDR2 YSLEER. CDR3 region: CASSQGGDQPQHF. The CDR3 bases are TGCGCCAGCAGCCAAGGGGGGGATCAGCCCCAGCATTTT.

The chain is built from TRBV12-3 or TRBV12-4 and TRBJ1-3; D is possibly TRBD1 (6 bases). Trimming cost V 7 bases and J 6 bases, with 16 bases left between them. This CDR3 is 14 amino acids long. CDR3 sequence (DNA): TGTGCCAGCAACCTCGACAGGATGGCAAACACCATATATTTT. Encoded protein: CASNLDRMANTIYF.

This clonotype has only a few counts. The chain joins TRBV5-1 to TRBJ1-1; a weak D match, TRBD1 (6 bases). The CDR3 has 14 residues. The germline V gene has CDR1 SGHRS and CDR2 YFSETQ. The V end was cut by 3 bases, the J end by 4 bases, with 13 bases between. In nucleotides, the CDR3 is TGCGCCAGCAGCTCAGATACAGGGATCACTGAAGCTTTCTTT. Its translation is CASSSDTGITEAFF.

This rearrangement joins TRBV10-3 to TRBJ1-2, with unresolved D. Germline CDR1 and CDR2: ENHRY and SYGVKD. The CDR3 contains 14 residues. V was trimmed by 4 bases and J by 4 bases, leaving 13 bases between them. The CDR3 DNA is TGTGCCATCAGTGGGACCAGACTGATCTATGGCTACACCTTC. Amino acid sequence: CAISGTRLIYGYTF.

The chain joins TRBV12-3 or TRBV12-4 to TRBJ1-3; 8 bases fit TRBD1. This CDR3 is 15 amino acids long. J was trimmed by 7 bases and V by 3 bases; bases with no gene match: 8. The CDR3 coding sequence is TGTGCCAGCAGTTTCGGACAGGGTTCGGTGAACACCATATATTTT. Translation gives CASSFGQGSVNTIYF.

This clonotype has a handful of counts. The chain recombines TRBV7-9 with TRBJ2-3, with D tentatively TRBD1 (6 bases). The V and J ends lost 5 bases and 0 bases respectively, with 9 bases between them. The CDR3 has 14 residues. Germline CDR1 SEHNR, CDR2 FQNEAQ (reference sequence). The CDR3 DNA sequence: TGTGCCAGCAGCCCCGGGACAAGCACAGATACGCAGTATTTT. Translating it yields CASSPGTSTDTQYF.

The V gene is TRBV21-1, the J gene TRBJ1-4; the table names TRBD1, a call not compared with the DNA. TRBV21-1 is a listed pseudogene. The CDR3 is 15 amino acids. The CDR3 protein is CASSAQGRGNEKLFF. In DNA, the CDR3 is TGTGCCAGCAGCGCCCAGGGAAGGGGTAATGAAAAACTGTTTTTT.

The chain recombines TRBV6-2 or TRBV6-3 with TRBJ2-3, with D possibly being TRBD1 or TRBD2 (5 bases each). The CDR3 runs 16 residues. Germline CDR1 MNHEY, CDR2 SVGEGT. V shed 2 bases and J shed 6 bases, with 18 bases lying between them. In DNA, the CDR3 is TGTGCCAGCAGTTACACGGGGACCCCTCGGTGGGATACGCAGTATTTT. Translated: CASSYTGTPRWDTQYF.

This clonotype occurred a few times. CDR3 coding DNA: TGTGCCAGCAGCAAAAAGGGCGGGTCGGCTGAAAAACTGTTTTTT. Encoded protein: CASSKKGGSAEKLFF. The rearrangement links TRBV21-1 to TRBJ1-4; TRBD1, as called in the table, went unchecked against the DNA. TRBV21-1 is annotated as a pseudogene. This CDR3 region has 15 residues.

J is TRBJ2-3 and V is TRBV11-3; unclear D gene. This CDR3 contains 14 residues. The germline V gene has CDR1 SGHNT and CDR2 YENEEA. V lost 1 base, J lost 6 bases, and 11 bases lay in between. In nucleotides, the CDR3 is TGTGCCAGCAGCTTAGCGGCCTTCGTTGATACGCAGTATTTT. This gives the protein CASSLAAFVDTQYF.

In this sample, this clonotype turned up a few times. The J gene is TRBJ1-2, the V gene TRBV20-1; maybe TRBD1 (5 bases). V gave up 6 bases and J gave up 8 bases, with 19 bases separating them. The germline V gene encodes CDR1 DFQATT and CDR2 SNEGSKA (reference sequence). CDR3 length equals 13 residues. Written as DNA, the CDR3 is TGCAGTGCCACTTCAGGGTATCTCGGAGGCTACACCTTC. Amino acids: CSATSGYLGGYTF.

This chain uses TRBV19 with TRBJ2-2, with D hard to call. Germline CDR1 is LNHDA and CDR2 is SQIVND (reference sequence). The CDR3 is made up of 20 amino acids. V was trimmed by 5 bases and J by 2 bases, leaving 27 bases between them. CDR3 in DNA: TGTGCCAGTAGTTGGTTATCGGACGAGCACTCCCGATTAAACACCGGGGAGCTGTTTTTT. It encodes CASSWLSDEHSRLNTGELFF.

This clonotype was detected only a few times. This chain connects TRBV12-3 or TRBV12-4 to TRBJ1-1; a possible D gene is TRBD1 (5 bases). The CDR3 is 14 amino acids. V dropped 1 base and J dropped 4 bases, with 10 bases sitting between them. The CDR3 DNA reads TGTGCCAGCAGTTTAGTAGGGGTTGGCACTGAAGCTTTCTTT. It translates to CASSLVGVGTEAFF.

J is TRBJ2-7 and V is TRBV7-9; tentatively, D is TRBD1 (5 bases). CDR1 and CDR2 (germline): SEHNR, FQNEAQ (reference sequence). V lost 2 bases, J lost 2 bases, and 16 bases lay in between. The CDR3 is 16 amino acids. The CDR3 DNA reads TGTGCCAGCAGCTTAACTTTTAGGGGCGATACCTACGAGCAGTACTTC. Translated, it gives CASSLTFRGDTYEQYF.

In its sample, this clonotype was seen a few times. The chain uses TRBV7-9 and TRBJ2-3, with D perhaps being TRBD1 or TRBD2 (5 bases each). V lost 5 bases and J lost 4, with 16 bases in between. Germline V gene sequence: CDR1 SEHNR, CDR2 FQNEAQ (reference sequence). CDR3 length: 15 amino acids. Here the CDR3 DNA reads TGTGCCAGCAGCCAATCTTTGGGGGTTGCAGATACGCAGTATTTT. Protein: CASSQSLGVADTQYF.

This clonotype has more than one count but fewer than ten. The chain is built from TRBV12-3 or TRBV12-4 and TRBJ1-3; D gene ambiguous. The CDR3 length is 15 residues. Trimming stripped 6 bases from V and 0 bases from J, with 12 bases between. CDR3 nucleotide sequence: TGTGCCAGCAGACCCAGACACCGCTCTGGAAACACCATATATTTT. Translating it yields CASRPRHRSGNTIYF.

The CDR3 protein is CASSPPNGAASDTQYF. CDR3 coding DNA: TGTGCCAGCTCACCACCAAACGGGGCGGCGTCAGATACGCAGTATTTT. The V gene is TRBV18, the J gene TRBJ2-3; perhaps D is TRBD1 or TRBD2 (5 bases each). Trimming took 0 bases from V and 4 from J, leaving 14 bases between them. Germline V CDR1 and CDR2: KGHSH, LQKENI. This CDR3 has 16 residues.

The chain carries TRBV12-3 or TRBV12-4 and TRBJ2-7; the D call may be TRBD1 or TRBD2 (6 bases each). Trimming shortened V by 7 bases and J by 0 bases, and 13 bases separated the two germline ends. The CDR3 spans 14 residues. The CDR3 loop reads CASTLGGLSYEQYF. CDR3 sequence (DNA): TGTGCCAGCACCCTCGGGGGCCTCTCCTACGAGCAGTACTTC.

V gene TRBV6-4 combines with J gene TRBJ2-5, with D tentatively TRBD2 (7 bases). Trimming cost V 8 bases and J 5 bases, with 15 bases left between them. CDR1 and CDR2 from the germline V gene are MRHNA and SNTAGT. The CDR3 extends over 13 amino acids. Here the CDR3 DNA reads TGTGCCAGCCTGGGAGGGGGGAAGGAGACCCAGTACTTC. Translated, it gives CASLGGGKETQYF.

The sample holds one count of this clonotype. This chain connects TRBV18 to TRBJ1-3; D uncertain. The germline gives CDR1 KGHSH, CDR2 LQKENI. V lost 2 bases and J lost 4, with 9 bases in between. The CDR3 is made up of 14 amino acids. The CDR3 bases are TGTGCCAGCTCACCAGAAGATGTAGGAAACACCATATATTTT. Its protein is CASSPEDVGNTIYF.

The chain employs TRBV4-2 and TRBJ2-7, with TRBD1 identical over 7 bases. The CDR3 contains 16 residues. V lost 4 bases, J lost 9 bases, and 18 bases stayed unmatched. Per the germline V gene, CDR1 is LGHNA and CDR2 is YNFKEQ. CDR3 bases: TGTGCCAGCAGCCCGATACCGGGACAGCCTCTTCGCACGCAGTACTTC. This gives the protein CASSPIPGQPLRTQYF.

In this sample, this clonotype turned up a few times. The chain carries TRBV9 and TRBJ1-1; D call uncertain. Germline V CDR1 and CDR2: SGDLS, YYNGEE. Trimming took off 0 bases at V and 7 bases at J, with 10 bases between the two ends. The CDR3 is made up of 13 amino acids. The CDR3 region has the DNA TGTGCCAGCAGCGTAGCCAGTGGGGTTGAAGCTTTCTTT. Translating it yields CASSVASGVEAFF.

V and J are TRBV20-1 and TRBJ2-7; D may be TRBD1 or TRBD2 (5 bases each). Germline V lookup: CDR1 DFQATT, CDR2 SNEGSKA (reference sequence). The ends were cut back, 5 bases at V and 0 bases at J, with 14 bases in the middle. The CDR3 consists of 14 residues. The CDR3 here is CSAYRDASSYEQYF. The CDR3 DNA follows: TGCAGTGCTTACCGGGACGCGAGCTCCTACGAGCAGTACTTC.

This clonotype has at least ten counts. V is TRBV5-1 and J is TRBJ1-2; D is undetermined. The germline V gene encodes CDR1 SGHRS and CDR2 YFSETQ. The CDR3 sequence is 13 residues long. The ends were cut back, 6 bases at V and 2 bases at J, with 11 bases in the middle. CDR3 protein: CASTRDGNYGYTF. The CDR3 region has the DNA TGCGCCAGCACCCGCGACGGCAACTATGGCTACACCTTC.

The rearrangement joins TRBV9 to TRBJ1-1; D gene unclear. Looked up from germline, CDR1 is SGDLS and CDR2 is YYNGEE. The CDR3 runs 14 residues. Trimming removed 6 bases at V and 4 bases at J, with 16 bases between. The CDR3 DNA follows: TGTGCCAGCAACCGAGACGGATTTAGCACTGAAGCTTTCTTT. Translating gives CASNRDGFSTEAFF. Based on the CDR3 plus reference TRBV9 and TRBJ1-1, the full variable domain is DSGVTQTPKHLITATGQRVTLRCSPRSGDLSVYWYQQSLDQGLQFLIQYYNGEERAKGNILERFSAQQFPDLHSELNLSSLELGDSALYFCASNRDGFSTEAFFGQGTRLTVV.

V usage is TRBV12-3 or TRBV12-4 and J usage is TRBJ1-5, with TRBD1 as a possible D gene (6 bases). The V gene lost 6 bases and the J gene lost 3 bases, with 15 bases spanning the gap. The CDR3 runs to 15 residues. The chain's CDR3 is CASSGGGYDNQPQHF. The CDR3 DNA is TGTGCCAGCAGCGGAGGGGGGTATGACAATCAGCCCCAGCATTTT.

This clonotype has a handful of counts. J is TRBJ2-7 and V is TRBV5-1, with unresolved D. V shed 2 bases and J shed 0 bases, with 18 bases lying between them. CDR3 length: 17 residues. Germline V lookup: CDR1 SGHRS, CDR2 YFSETQ. In DNA, the CDR3 is TGCGCCAGCAGCTTAAGTAACAAGACGTCCCTCTCCTACGAGCAGTACTTC. Its protein product is CASSLSNKTSLSYEQYF.

This chain joins TRBV4-2 and TRBJ1-6, with no clear D. Germline-derived CDR1 and CDR2 are LGHNA and YNFKEQ. V lost 0 bases to trimming and J lost 10 bases, with 4 bases between them. The CDR3 length is 12 residues. CDR3 amino acids: CASSQDTSPLHF. The CDR3 bases are TGTGCCAGCAGCCAAGATACCTCACCCCTCCACTTT.

This clonotype was found many times. The V gene is TRBV29-1, the J gene TRBJ1-1, with no clear D. The V gene's germline CDR1 is SQVTM and CDR2 ANQGSEA. Trimming took 7 bases from V and 0 from J, leaving 15 bases between them. This CDR3 has 14 residues. CDR3 nucleotides: TGCAGCGCCCGAGTAGGACCATTGAACACTGAAGCTTTCTTT. Protein product: CSARVGPLNTEAFF.

V usage is TRBV11-3 and J usage is TRBJ2-1; the match to TRBD2 covers 7 bases. The germline V gene has CDR1 SGHNT and CDR2 YENEEA. J lost 5 bases, V lost 6 bases, and 7 bases had no gene match. There are 14 residues in the CDR3. The CDR3 loop is CASSFWTSDNEQFF. In DNA form, the CDR3 reads TGTGCCAGCAGTTTTTGGACTAGTGACAATGAGCAGTTCTTC.

Only a few counts were recorded for this clonotype. It may be a read error: a sequence one base away is much more abundant. This chain uses TRBV12-3 or TRBV12-4 with TRBJ2-1, with D unresolved. V was shortened by 1 base and J by 8 bases, with 0 bases between the two germline ends. The CDR3 is made up of 10 amino acids. In DNA form, the CDR3 reads TGTGCCAGCAGTTTAGATGAGCAGTTCTTC. Protein product: CASSLDEQFF.

This clonotype appeared a few times. This chain uses TRBV29-1 with TRBJ2-2, with unresolved D. The germline gives CDR1 SQVTM, CDR2 ANQGSEA. V was trimmed by 5 bases and J by 5 bases, leaving 3 bases between them. CDR3 size: 10 residues. For the CDR3, the DNA is TGCAGCGTTTATACCGGGGAGCTGTTTTTT. This gives the protein CSVYTGELFF.